The 9 T cell receptor beta chains listed next were all sequenced from one sample in a study of blood T cell repertoires in COVID-19. Sequencing used immunoSEQ multiplex PCR; TCRdb keeps in-frame clones, though not all of them. The sample contains some 240,000 clones, 84% of which appear only once. Sequenced sample: peripheral blood. These receptor sequences come from a woman aged 40-49 years who had recovered from COVID-19.

J is TRBJ2-5 and V is TRBV7-2, with TRBD2 matching 12 bases. This CDR3 has 15 amino acids. The junction had 6 bases not matched to a gene; V was cut back by 5 bases and J by 5 bases. CDR1 and CDR2 from the germline V gene are SGHTA and FQGNSA. The chain's CDR3 is CASSPSGGAYETQYF. CDR3 coding DNA: TGTGCCAGCAGCCCTAGCGGGGGGGCTTACGAGACCCAGTACTTC.

The CDR3 sequence is CASSEQWPHPYPEQYF. The DNA of the CDR3 is TGTGCCAGCAGTGAACAGTGGCCCCACCCGTACCCCGAGCAGTACTTC. This chain joins TRBV6-1 and TRBJ2-7; D gene ambiguous. The germline V gene has CDR1 MNHNS and CDR2 SASEGT. There are 16 residues in the CDR3. Trimming stripped 2 bases from V and 6 bases from J, with 20 bases between.

The genes are TRBV9 and TRBJ1-2; the D gene is possibly TRBD1 (5 bases). The CDR3 has 16 residues. The germline CDR1 and CDR2 sequences are SGDLS and YYNGEE. V lost 3 bases to trimming and J lost 4 bases, with 19 bases between them. The CDR3 region has the DNA TGTGCCAGCAGCGCGGAGACAGCGCCGAACCTCTATGGCTACACCTTC. The encoded protein is CASSAETAPNLYGYTF. Full variable domain (outside the CDR3, taken from reference TRBV9 and TRBJ1-2): DSGVTQTPKHLITATGQRVTLRCSPRSGDLSVYWYQQSLDQGLQFLIQYYNGEERAKGNILERFSAQQFPDLHSELNLSSLELGDSALYFCASSAETAPNLYGYTFGSGTRLTVV.

The chain combines TRBV9 with TRBJ2-3, with 8 nucleotides matching TRBD2. CDR3 length equals 14 residues. CDR1 is SGDLS, CDR2 YYNGEE, per germline. The V and J ends lost 4 bases and 9 bases, in that order; junction bases with no gene match: 10. The CDR3 reads CASSPRTAGETQYF. The CDR3 region has the DNA TGTGCCAGCAGCCCCCGAACAGCGGGGGAGACGCAGTATTTT. The full variable domain, its missing parts supplied by reference TRBV9 and TRBJ2-3, is DSGVTQTPKHLITATGQRVTLRCSPRSGDLSVYWYQQSLDQGLQFLIQYYNGEERAKGNILERFSAQQFPDLHSELNLSSLELGDSALYFCASSPRTAGETQYFGPGTRLTVL.

The chain is built from TRBV28 and TRBJ2-1, with D perhaps TRBD2 (6 bases). The CDR3 consists of 15 residues. The germline V gene encodes CDR1 MDHEN and CDR2 SYDVKM. V shed 2 bases and J shed 2 bases, with 10 bases lying between them. CDR3 DNA sequence: TGTGCCAGCAGTTTAAAGGGACTGACCTACAATGAGCAGTTCTTC. Translated: CASSLKGLTYNEQFF.

J is TRBJ2-5 and V is TRBV7-2, with a weak D call TRBD2 (5 bases). This CDR3 spans 15 amino acids. The germline V gene encodes CDR1 SGHTA and CDR2 FQGNSA. V lost 4 bases and J 1 base, leaving 13 bases between the germline ends. The CDR3 protein is CASSSQSGSQETQYF. CDR3 nucleotide sequence: TGTGCCAGCAGCTCCCAGTCGGGATCCCAAGAGACCCAGTACTTC.

V and J are TRBV11-2 and TRBJ1-2, with 7 bases aligning to TRBD1. In germline, CDR1 is SGHAT, CDR2 FQNNGV. V lost 5 bases to trimming and J lost 5 bases; unmatched junction nucleotides: 11. The CDR3 runs to 15 residues. The CDR3 bases are TGTGCCAGCAGCCACGGGGGGGGACAGATTTATGGCTACACCTTC. Translation gives CASSHGGGQIYGYTF.

This chain uses TRBV28 with TRBJ1-5, with a weak D call TRBD1 (6 bases). Trimming removed 5 bases at V and 3 bases at J, with 11 bases between. The CDR3 is made up of 14 amino acids. CDR1 and CDR2 from the germline V gene are MDHEN and SYDVKM. The CDR3 here is CASSEYRVNQPQHF. The CDR3 coding sequence is TGTGCCAGCAGTGAGTACAGGGTCAATCAGCCCCAGCATTTT.

The chain employs TRBV14 and TRBJ1-4, with TRBD1 matching over 10 bases. CDR1 SGHDN and CDR2 FVKESK come from the germline V gene. The CDR3 is 15 residues long. V was clipped by 1 base and J by 7 bases; unmatched bases: 3. The DNA of the CDR3 is TGTGCCAGCAGCCAAGTATGGGACAGGGGTGAAAAACTGTTTTTT. Translating gives CASSQVWDRGEKLFF.